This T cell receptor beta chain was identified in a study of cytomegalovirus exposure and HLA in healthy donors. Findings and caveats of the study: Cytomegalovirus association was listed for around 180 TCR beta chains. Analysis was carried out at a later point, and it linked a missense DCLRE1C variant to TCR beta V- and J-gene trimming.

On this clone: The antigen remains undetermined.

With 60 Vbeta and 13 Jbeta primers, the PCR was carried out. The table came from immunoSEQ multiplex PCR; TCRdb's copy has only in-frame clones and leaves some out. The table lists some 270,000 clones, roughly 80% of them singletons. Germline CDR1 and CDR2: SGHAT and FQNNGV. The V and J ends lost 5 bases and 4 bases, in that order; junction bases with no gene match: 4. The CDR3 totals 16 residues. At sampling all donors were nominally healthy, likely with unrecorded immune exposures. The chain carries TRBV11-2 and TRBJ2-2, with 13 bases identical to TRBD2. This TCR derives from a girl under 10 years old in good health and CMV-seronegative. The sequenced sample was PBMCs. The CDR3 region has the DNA TGTGCCAGCAGCCGGGGACTAGCGGGAATCACCGGGGAGCTGTTTTTT. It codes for CASSRGLAGITGELFF.